The rows below give T cell receptor beta chains drawn from one sample of a study of CD8 T cells in Susac syndrome. TCRdb recomputed calls from the immunoSEQ multiplex PCR reads with MiXCR, one row per CDR3 protein. Of 150,000 to 200,000 distinct CDR3 sequences listed, approximately 93% are singletons. Sample: CD4+ T cells from PBMCs. These receptors were collected from a human donor with multiple sclerosis. The CDR3 runs from the conserved cysteine through the conserved F or W. The D gene is left open where the match is weak. Size values are once, few and many counts, or a class for expanded clones, and some rows have none.

NA	TRBV5-4	NA	TRBJ2-1	CASSGGGQYNEQFF	TGTGCCAGCAGCGGAGGTGGACAGTACAATGAGCAGTTCTTC
TRBD1	TRBV3-1	NA	TRBJ1-2	CASSPWNLRTGRGYTF	TGTGCCAGCAGCCCCTGGAACCTAAGGACAGGCCGCGGCTACACCTTC
NA	TRBV7-8	NA	TRBJ2-5	CASSLARGVQETQYF	TGTGCCAGCAGCTTAGCGAGGGGCGTTCAAGAGACCCAGTACTTC
NA	TRBV3-1	NA	TRBJ1-5	CASSQGGGVRSNQPQHF	TGTGCCAGCAGCCAAGGGGGAGGGGTAAGAAGCAATCAGCCCCAGCATTTT
TRBD2	TRBV6-1	NA	TRBJ2-5	CASSRTGLAGVETQYF	TGTGCCAGCAGCCGGACCGGACTAGCGGGGGTGGAGACCCAGTACTTC
TRBD1	TRBV27	NA	TRBJ2-5	CASRLQGAGETQYF	TGTGCCAGCAGACTACAGGGGGCCGGGGAGACCCAGTACTTC
NA	TRBV12-3/TRBV12-4	NA	TRBJ1-1	CASSTLTLNTEAFF	TGTGCCAGCAGTACACTAACCTTAAACACTGAAGCTTTCTTT
TRBD1	TRBV19	NA	TRBJ1-5	CASSPRGRGQPQHF	TGTGCCAGTAGTCCCAGGGGGCGCGGACAGCCCCAGCATTTT
TRBD1	TRBV29-1	NA	TRBJ1-1	CSGQGYMNTEAFF	TGCAGCGGACAGGGATACATGAACACTGAAGCTTTCTTT
NA	TRBV12-3/TRBV12-4	NA	TRBJ1-6	CASSFGWGEGSPLHF	TGTGCCAGCAGTTTCGGCTGGGGCGAAGGTTCACCCCTCCACTTT
NA	TRBV30	NA	TRBJ2-6	CARQDLSGANVLTF	TGTGCCCGCCAGGATTTGTCGGGGGCCAACGTCCTGACTTTC
NA	TRBV20-1	NA	TRBJ2-7	CSASTGTATYEQYF	TGCAGTGCTTCCACCGGGACCGCAACCTACGAGCAGTACTTC
NA	TRBV19	NA	TRBJ1-5	CASTQGSNQPQHF	TGTGCCAGTACCCAAGGTAGCAATCAGCCCCAGCATTTT
NA	TRBV4-2	NA	TRBJ2-3	CASSQDPGTWGTQYF	TGTGCCAGCAGCCAAGATCCCGGGACCTGGGGTACGCAGTATTTT
TRBD2	TRBV25-1	once	TRBJ2-1	CANQAGGVYNEQFF	TGTGCCAACCAAGCGGGAGGGGTTTACAATGAGCAGTTCTTC
TRBD1	TRBV24-1	NA	TRBJ1-2	CATSGSDRGYGYTF	TGTGCCACCAGTGGTTCGGACAGGGGCTATGGCTACACCTTC
NA	TRBV5-1	NA	TRBJ2-5	CASSHGTAQETQYF	TGCGCCAGCAGTCACGGGACTGCGCAAGAGACCCAGTACTTC
NA	TRBV12-3/TRBV12-4	NA	TRBJ2-3	CASTLLGADTQYF	TGTGCCAGCACCCTACTAGGGGCAGATACGCAGTATTTT
TRBD1	TRBV20-1	NA	TRBJ2-3	CSAKVGQEPTDTQYF	TGCAGTGCCAAGGTGGGACAGGAGCCCACAGATACGCAGTATTTT
NA	TRBV12-3/TRBV12-4	NA	TRBJ1-5	CASRARVSNQPQHF	TGTGCCAGCAGGGCGAGGGTGAGCAATCAGCCCCAGCATTTT
TRBD1	TRBV7-2	NA	TRBJ2-5	CASSRDREETQYF	TGTGCCAGCAGCCGGGACAGGGAAGAGACCCAGTACTTC
NA	TRBV5-1	NA	TRBJ2-2	CASSSRTGGGDGELFF	TGCGCCAGCAGCTCCAGGACAGGAGGAGGGGACGGGGAGCTGTTTTTT
TRBD1	TRBV6-6	NA	TRBJ2-7	CASSYLPTGGDEQYF	TGTGCCAGCAGTTACTTACCGACAGGGGGCGACGAGCAGTACTTC
TRBD2	TRBV12-3/TRBV12-4	NA	TRBJ2-1	CASSLLLAAYNEQFF	TGTGCCAGCAGTTTATTACTAGCGGCCTACAATGAGCAGTTCTTC